This record looks at one T cell receptor beta chain sequence and its context. Its specificity is not known. Germline V gene sequence: CDR1 SQVTM, CDR2 ANQGSEA. CDR3 size: 13 residues. The V and J ends lost 5 bases and 5 bases, in that order; junction bases with no gene match: 4. This specimen belongs to a study of beta chain features in type 1 diabetes. Expressed TCRB transcripts were sequenced because the entire RNA isolate underwent reverse transcription. The data were produced by immunoSEQ multiplex PCR, yet TCRdb's version contains in-frame clones alone and is incomplete. Of some 290,000 clones listed, less than 30% are singletons. Study-wide results and caveats: Researchers report that Type 1 diabetes patients had moderately but significantly shorter TCRB CDR3s across all four CD4+ subsets.

The TCR was taken from a woman aged 25-40 years with type 1 diabetes. The rearrangement joins TRBV29-1 to TRBJ2-1; 9 positions agree with TRBD1. Sequenced sample: naive CD4+ T cells from blood. Written as DNA, the CDR3 is TGCAGCGTTAAGCGGGACAGGGACAATGAGCAGTTCTTC. This codes for CSVKRDRDNEQFF.